Ten or more counts support the clone carrying this TCR beta chain. These data originate in a study of neurological immune-mediated disorders. A single record per CDR3 protein comes from TCRdb applying MiXCR to the 5' RACE reads. The sample yields about 55,000 distinct CDR3 sequences, 3.6% seen once. Trimming took off 2 bases at V and 0 bases at J, with 9 bases between the two ends. Germline V CDR1 and CDR2: SGHRS, YFSETQ. The CDR3 contains 15 residues. The sequence was obtained from a man between 25 and 39 years old with multiple sclerosis. The rearrangement links TRBV5-1 to TRBJ2-1; D ambiguous. Sequencing used PBMCs. The CDR3 bases are TGCGCCAGCAGCTTTGACTCTTCCTCCTACAATGAGCAGTTCTTC. It translates to CASSFDSSSYNEQFF.